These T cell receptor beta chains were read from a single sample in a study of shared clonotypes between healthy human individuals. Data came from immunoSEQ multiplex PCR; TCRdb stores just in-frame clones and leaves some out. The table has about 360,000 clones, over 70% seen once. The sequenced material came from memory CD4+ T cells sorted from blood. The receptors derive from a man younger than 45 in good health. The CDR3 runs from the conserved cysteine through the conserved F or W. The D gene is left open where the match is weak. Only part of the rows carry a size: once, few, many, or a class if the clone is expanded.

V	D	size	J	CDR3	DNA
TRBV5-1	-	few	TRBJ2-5	CASSSSSYETQYF	TGCGCCAGCAGCTCCTCTTCATATGAGACCCAGTACTTC
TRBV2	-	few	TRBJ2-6	CASSLGANVLTF	TGTGCCAGCAGCCTCGGGGCCAACGTCCTGACTTTC
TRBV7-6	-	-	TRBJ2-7	CASSPDRSYEQYF	TGTGCCAGCAGCCCGGACAGATCCTACGAGCAGTACTTC
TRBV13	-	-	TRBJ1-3	CASQQGIGNTIYF	TGTGCCAGCCAACAGGGTATTGGAAACACCATATATTTT
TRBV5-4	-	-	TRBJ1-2	CASGLQGALGYGYTF	TGTGCCAGCGGGTTGCAGGGTGCGCTCGGCTATGGCTACACCTTC
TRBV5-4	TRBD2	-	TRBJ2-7	CASSRPGLASYEQYF	TGTGCCAGCAGCCGACCGGGACTAGCGTCATACGAGCAGTACTTC
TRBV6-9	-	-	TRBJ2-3	CASRPPSSRGTDTQYF	TGTGCCAGCAGACCCCCCTCTTCGAGGGGAACAGATACGCAGTATTTT
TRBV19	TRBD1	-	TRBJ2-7	CASRRQGAYEQYF	TGTGCCAGTAGGCGGCAGGGGGCCTACGAGCAGTACTTC
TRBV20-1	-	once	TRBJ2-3	CSARRADTQYF	TGCAGTGCTAGGAGAGCAGATACGCAGTATTTT
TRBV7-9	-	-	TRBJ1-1	CASSFQENTEAFF	TGTGCCAGCAGCTTCCAGGAGAACACTGAAGCTTTCTTT
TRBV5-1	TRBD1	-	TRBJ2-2	CASSSGQGANGELFF	TGCGCCAGCAGCTCAGGACAGGGGGCAAACGGGGAGCTGTTTTTT
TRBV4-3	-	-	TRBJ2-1	CASSQDRDFYNEQFF	TGCGCCAGCAGCCAAGACAGGGACTTCTACAATGAGCAGTTCTTC
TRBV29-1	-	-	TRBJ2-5	CSGRDGQETQYF	TGCAGCGGAAGGGACGGCCAAGAGACCCAGTACTTC
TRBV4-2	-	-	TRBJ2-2	CASSREPLPNTGELFF	TGTGCCAGCAGCCGCGAGCCGCTACCAAACACCGGGGAGCTGTTTTTT
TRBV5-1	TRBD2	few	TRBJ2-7	CASSLGLADNYEQYF	TGCGCCAGCAGCTTGGGACTAGCGGACAACTACGAGCAGTACTTC
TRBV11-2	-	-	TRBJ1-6	CASSWGRDNSPLHF	TGTGCCAGCAGCTGGGGACGGGATAATTCACCCCTCCACTTT
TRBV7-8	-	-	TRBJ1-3	CASSLVLGSGNTIYF	TGTGCCAGCAGCTTAGTGCTGGGCTCTGGAAACACCATATATTTT
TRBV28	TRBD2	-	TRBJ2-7	CASSGTGLAVYEQYF	TGTGCCAGCAGTGGAACGGGACTAGCTGTCTACGAGCAGTACTTC
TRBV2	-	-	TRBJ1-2	CASKVSLGYGYTF	TGTGCCAGCAAGGTCAGCCTTGGCTATGGCTACACCTTC
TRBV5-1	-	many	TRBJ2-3	CASSLATGRTDTQYF	TGCGCCAGCAGCTTGGCCACGGGGCGGACAGATACGCAGTATTTT
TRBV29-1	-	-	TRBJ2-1	CSVGDGYNEQFF	TGCAGCGTTGGGGACGGTTACAATGAGCAGTTCTTC
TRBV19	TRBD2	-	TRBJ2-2	CASSTNLAGVGGELFF	TGTGCCAGTAGTACAAATCTAGCGGGAGTTGGCGGGGAGCTGTTTTTT
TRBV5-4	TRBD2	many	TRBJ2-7	CASSSLAGGIEQYF	TGTGCCAGCAGCTCTTTAGCGGGAGGAATTGAGCAGTACTTC
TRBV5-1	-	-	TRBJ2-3	CASSWEGASSDTQYF	TGCGCCAGCAGCTGGGAGGGGGCTAGTTCAGATACGCAGTATTTT
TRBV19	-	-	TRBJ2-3	CASGWTGPDTQYF	TGTGCCAGTGGGTGGACGGGCCCAGATACGCAGTATTTT
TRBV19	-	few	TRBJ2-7	CASSILARDGYEQYF	TGTGCCAGTAGTATCCTGGCACGGGATGGCTACGAGCAGTACTTC
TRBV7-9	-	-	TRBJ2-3	CASSPQYGTDTQYF	TGTGCCAGCAGCCCGCAATATGGCACAGATACGCAGTATTTT
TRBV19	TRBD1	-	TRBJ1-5	CASKGDSSYQPQHF	TGTGCCAGTAAGGGGGACAGCTCCTATCAGCCCCAGCATTTT
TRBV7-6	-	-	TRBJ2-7	CASSQTSGTYSYEQYF	TGTGCCAGCAGCCAGACGTCCGGGACATACTCCTACGAGCAGTACTTC
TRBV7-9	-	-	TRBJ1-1	CASSPTRNTEAFF	TGTGCCAGCAGCCCCACCCGGAACACTGAAGCTTTCTTT
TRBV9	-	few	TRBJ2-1	CASSLQSGYNEQFF	TGTGCCAGCAGCCTCCAGAGCGGCTACAATGAGCAGTTCTTC
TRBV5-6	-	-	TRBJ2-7	CASSLIGRSSYEQYF	TGTGCCAGCAGCTTAATCGGGCGTAGCTCCTACGAGCAGTACTTC
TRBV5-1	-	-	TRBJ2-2	CASSWDRSNTGELFF	TGCGCCAGCAGCTGGGACCGATCGAACACCGGGGAGCTGTTTTTT
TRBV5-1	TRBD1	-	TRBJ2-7	CASSSRTGGPYEQYF	TGCGCCAGCAGCTCTCGGACAGGGGGGCCCTACGAGCAGTACTTC
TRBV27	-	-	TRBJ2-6	CASSLERLQSRANVLTF	TGTGCCAGCAGTTTGGAGAGGCTACAAAGTCGGGCCAACGTCCTGACTTTC
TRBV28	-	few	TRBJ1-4	CASSFWANEKLFF	TGTGCCAGCAGTTTCTGGGCTAATGAAAAACTGTTTTTT
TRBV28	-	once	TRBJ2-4	CASSGVNWLNIQYF	TGTGCCAGCAGTGGCGTAAATTGGTTAAACATTCAGTACTTC
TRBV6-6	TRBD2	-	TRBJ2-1	CASSKRTSRYEQFF	TGTGCCAGCAGTAAAAGGACTAGTCGGTATGAGCAGTTCTTC
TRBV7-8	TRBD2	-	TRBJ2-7	CAGTSGGYEQYF	TGTGCCGGGACTAGCGGGGGGTACGAGCAGTACTTC
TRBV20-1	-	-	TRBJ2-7	CSAVGAYEQYF	TGCAGTGCCGTAGGAGCCTACGAGCAGTACTTC
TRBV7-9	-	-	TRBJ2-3	CASSRGTADTQYF	TGTGCCAGCAGCCGCGGGACCGCAGATACGCAGTATTTT
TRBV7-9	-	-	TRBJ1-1	CASSLGERTEAFF	TGTGCCAGCAGCTTAGGCGAAAGGACTGAAGCTTTCTTT
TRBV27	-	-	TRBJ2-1	CASRLQGGRYNEQFF	TGTGCCAGCAGACTCCAGGGGGGGCGCTACAATGAGCAGTTCTTC
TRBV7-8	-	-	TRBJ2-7	CASSLGRSYEQYF	TGTGCCAGCAGCTTAGGGCGATCCTACGAGCAGTACTTC
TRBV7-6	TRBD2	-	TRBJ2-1	CASSARTSGAYNEQFF	TGTGCCAGCAGCGCCCGGACTAGCGGAGCCTACAATGAGCAGTTCTTC
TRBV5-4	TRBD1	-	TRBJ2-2	CASSPSGTVNTGELFF	TGTGCCAGCAGCCCCTCCGGGACAGTGAACACCGGGGAGCTGTTTTTT
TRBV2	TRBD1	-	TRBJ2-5	CASSLEGGVETQYF	TGTGCCAGCTCCCTTGAAGGGGGCGTGGAGACCCAGTACTTC
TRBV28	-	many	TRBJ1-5	CASSARGGLNQPQHF	TGTGCCAGCAGTGCCCGCGGGGGCCTCAATCAGCCCCAGCATTTT
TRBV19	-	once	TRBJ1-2	CASSIGGGYTF	TGTGCCAGTAGTATAGGTGGTGGCTACACCTTC
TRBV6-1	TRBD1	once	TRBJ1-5	CASSEQGARNQPQHF	TGTGCCAGCAGCGAACAGGGGGCCCGGAATCAGCCCCAGCATTTT
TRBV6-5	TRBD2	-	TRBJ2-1	CASSYSLAGDEQFF	TGTGCCAGCAGTTACTCTCTAGCGGGAGATGAGCAGTTCTTC